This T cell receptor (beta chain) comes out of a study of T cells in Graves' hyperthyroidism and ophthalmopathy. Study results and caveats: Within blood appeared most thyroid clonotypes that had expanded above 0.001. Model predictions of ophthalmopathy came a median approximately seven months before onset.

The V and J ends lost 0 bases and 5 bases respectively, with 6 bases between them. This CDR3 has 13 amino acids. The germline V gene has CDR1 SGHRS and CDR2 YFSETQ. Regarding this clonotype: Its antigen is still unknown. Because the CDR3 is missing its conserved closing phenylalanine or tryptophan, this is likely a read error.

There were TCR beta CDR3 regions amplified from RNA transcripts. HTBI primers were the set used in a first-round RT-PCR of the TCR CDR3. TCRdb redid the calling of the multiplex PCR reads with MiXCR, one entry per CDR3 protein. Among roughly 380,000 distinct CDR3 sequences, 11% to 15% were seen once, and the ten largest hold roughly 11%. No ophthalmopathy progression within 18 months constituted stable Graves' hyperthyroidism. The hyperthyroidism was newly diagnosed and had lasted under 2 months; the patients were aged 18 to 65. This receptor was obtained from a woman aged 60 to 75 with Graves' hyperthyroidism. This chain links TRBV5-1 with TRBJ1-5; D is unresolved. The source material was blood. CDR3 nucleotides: TGCGCCAGCAGCTTGGAAAGAGATCAGCCCCAGCATCTT. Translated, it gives CASSLERDQPQHL.